These 7 T cell receptor beta chains were all obtained from the same sample, sequenced in a study of blood T cell repertoires in COVID-19. Repertoires were generated with immunoSEQ multiplex PCR, while TCRdb's copy carries only in-frame clones and drops some. The sample contains approximately 400,000 clones, more than 70% of which appear only once. Sequenced input: peripheral blood. These receptors were taken from a woman between 45 and 65 years old with COVID-19, enrolled during active disease.

V and J are TRBV19 and TRBJ1-2; D ambiguous. CDR1 is LNHDA, CDR2 SQIVND, per germline (reference sequence). The CDR3 is made up of 11 amino acids. Trimming took off 3 bases at V and 7 bases at J, with 6 bases between the two ends. The CDR3 region has the DNA TGTGCCAGTAGTATGAGGAGTGGCTACACCTTC. It specifies CASSMRSGYTF.

The chain joins TRBV13 to TRBJ2-3; the D is unclear. The ends were cut back, 5 bases at V and 0 bases at J, with 3 bases in the middle. CDR1 is PRHDT, CDR2 FYEKMQ, per germline (reference sequence). The CDR3 consists of 12 residues. The CDR3 DNA reads TGTGCCAGCAGCCCAAGCACAGATACGCAGTATTTT. It encodes CASSPSTDTQYF. The full variable domain, in which reference TRBV13 and TRBJ2-3 provide the parts outside the CDR3, is AAGVIQSPRHLIKEKRETATLKCYPIPRHDTVYWYQQGPGQDPQFLISFYEKMQSDKGSIPDRFSAQQFSDYHSELNMSSLELGDSALYFCASSPSTDTQYFGPGTRLTVL.

V gene TRBV18 combines with J gene TRBJ2-7; a weak D match, TRBD2 (7 bases). The CDR3 has 15 amino acids. Germline V lookup: CDR1 KGHSH, CDR2 LQKENI. Trimming cost V 6 bases and J 4 bases, with 19 bases left between them. The DNA for the CDR3 is TGTGCCAGCTCCACAAACGGGGGGCGCGATTACGAGCAGTACTTC. As protein: CASSTNGGRDYEQYF.

The V and J genes are TRBV2 and TRBJ2-7, with TRBD1 matching over 7 bases. The CDR3 is 13 amino acids. CDR1 is SNHLY, CDR2 FYNNEI, per germline. V dropped 8 bases and J dropped 6; count of bases not matched to a gene: 10. DNA of the CDR3: TGTGCCAGCTCTCCACAGGGGTTCTTCGAGCAGTACTTC. Its protein is CASSPQGFFEQYF.

This clone was recorded only once. This chain links TRBV19 with TRBJ2-4, with D uncertain. With 3 bases removed from V and 6 bases from J, the gap between germline ends came to 6 bases. This CDR3 has 12 amino acids. Germline-derived CDR1 and CDR2 are LNHDA and SQIVND (reference sequence). CDR3: CASSMLGNIQYF. The CDR3, as DNA: TGTGCCAGTAGTATGCTAGGAAACATTCAGTACTTC.

The chain is built from TRBV24-1 and TRBJ2-1; D is undetermined. CDR1 and CDR2 (germline): KGHDR, SFDVKD. This CDR3 is 11 amino acids long. V was shortened by 2 bases and J by 9 bases, with 4 bases between the two germline ends. The CDR3 loop reads CATSDSREQFF. The DNA of the CDR3 is TGTGCCACCAGTGATTCCCGTGAGCAGTTCTTC.

The chain couples TRBV7-2 to TRBJ2-3, with 8 positions matching TRBD2. The germline gives CDR1 SGHTA, CDR2 FQGNSA. The CDR3 is made up of 15 amino acids. V shed 11 bases, J shed 3 bases, and the junction held 13 bases outside the gene matches. The CDR3 DNA is TGTGCCTGCACGGGGGGGTTAAAGGGGACAGATACGCAGTATTTT. Translation gives CACTGGLKGTDTQYF.